This record concerns one T cell receptor (beta chain) sequence. Original processing methods: Scientists estimated how many nucleated cells there were by amplifying reference gene primers. Sequencing used immunoSEQ multiplex PCR; TCRdb keeps in-frame clones, though not all of them. That table gives V, J and clone size, and the DNA gave D and trimming. There are 75,000 to 100,000 clones in the sample; 86% occur only once, and roughly 1.7% lies in the top ten. The CDR3 has 15 amino acids. Germline loops: CDR1 SGHNT, CDR2 YYREEE (reference sequence). The ends lost 0 bases at V and 2 bases at J; junction bases unmatched: 4. These data originate in a study of blood T cell repertoires in COVID-19. At the level of the study: COVID-19 samples, acute and convalescent, were from the United States, Italy and Spain. Nucleic acid was either cDNA or gDNA, and it came from T cells, B-cell-depleted T cells, or PBMCs.

Sample: peripheral blood. This receptor was taken from a man older than 75 with acute or convalescent COVID-19. The V and J genes are TRBV5-4 and TRBJ2-5, with 7 bases lining up with TRBD1. CDR3 sequence: CASSLGPGQQETQYF. CDR3 coding DNA: TGTGCCAGCAGCTTGGGGCCGGGACAGCAAGAGACCCAGTACTTC.